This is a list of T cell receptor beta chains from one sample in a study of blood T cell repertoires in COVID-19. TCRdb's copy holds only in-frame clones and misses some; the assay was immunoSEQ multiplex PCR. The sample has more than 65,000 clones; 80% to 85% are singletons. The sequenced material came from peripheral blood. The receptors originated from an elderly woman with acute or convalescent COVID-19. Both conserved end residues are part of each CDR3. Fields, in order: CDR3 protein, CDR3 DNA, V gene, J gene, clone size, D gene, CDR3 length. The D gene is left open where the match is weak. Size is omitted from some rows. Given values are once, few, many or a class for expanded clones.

CASSSLQTANYNEQFF	TGTGCCAGCAGCTCGCTACAGACCGCTAATTACAATGAGCAGTTCTTC	TRBV5-6	TRBJ2-1	.	.	16
CASSDTRTGENTEAFF	TGCGCCAGCAGTGATACCCGGACAGGGGAGAACACTGAAGCTTTCTTT	TRBV10-2	TRBJ1-1	once	TRBD1	16
CASSLARVHEQFF	TGTGCCAGCAGCTTAGCCAGGGTACATGAGCAGTTCTTC	TRBV7-2	TRBJ2-1	once	.	13
CASSSGETQYF	TGTGCCAGCAGCTCCGGGGAGACCCAGTACTTC	TRBV7-6	TRBJ2-5	.	.	11
CASSPLGGGVEFTDTQYF	TGTGCCAGCAGTCCCCTGGGCGGGGGCGTTGAATTCACAGATACGCAGTATTTT	TRBV6-6	TRBJ2-3	.	.	18
CASRSNRVGTEAFF	TGTGCCAGCAGATCCAACAGGGTTGGCACTGAAGCTTTCTTT	TRBV6-5	TRBJ1-1	.	.	14
CASSLSQGARGAEAFF	TGCGCCAGCAGCTTGTCCCAGGGGGCCAGGGGGGCTGAAGCTTTCTTT	TRBV5-1	TRBJ1-1	.	TRBD1	16
CAADRGPYEQYF	TGTGCCGCTGACAGGGGCCCCTACGAGCAGTACTTC	TRBV30	TRBJ2-7	.	TRBD1	12
CASSLSLAGVDEQYF	TGTGCCAGCAGCTTGTCACTAGCGGGGGTCGACGAGCAGTACTTC	TRBV5-5	TRBJ2-7	.	TRBD2	15
CASSAGAQNTGELFF	TGTGCCAGCAGCGCGGGGGCGCAGAACACCGGGGAGCTGTTTTTT	TRBV11-2	TRBJ2-2	.	.	15
CASSTGTGVATEAFF	TGTGCCAGCAGTACCGGGACAGGGGTCGCCACTGAAGCTTTCTTT	TRBV5-8	TRBJ1-1	.	TRBD1	15
CASSLGTGGGFEQFF	TGTGCCAGCAGCTTAGGGACAGGGGGGGGATTTGAGCAGTTCTTC	TRBV7-8	TRBJ2-1	.	TRBD1	15
CASSDQGPYEQYF	TGTGCCAGCAGTGATCAGGGGCCCTACGAGCAGTACTTC	TRBV6-1	TRBJ2-7	.	.	13
CATTRTAHYGYTF	TGTGCCACTACCCGGACAGCACATTATGGCTACACCTTC	TRBV6-5	TRBJ1-2	.	.	13
CASSYSQGVADTQYF	TGTGCCAGCAGTTACTCACAGGGAGTAGCAGATACGCAGTATTTT	TRBV6-5	TRBJ2-3	.	.	15
CAISAGITYNSPLHF	TGTGCCATCAGTGCCGGGATAACCTATAATTCACCCCTCCACTTT	TRBV10-3	TRBJ1-6	.	.	15
CASSLSRRETQYF	TGCGCCAGCAGCTTGTCCCGGCGGGAGACCCAGTACTTC	TRBV5-1	TRBJ2-5	.	.	13
CASSPSLNTEAFF	TGTGCCAGCTCACCAAGCCTGAACACTGAAGCTTTCTTT	TRBV18	TRBJ1-1	.	.	13
CASSYRGTGAYEQYF	TGCGCCAGCAGCTATAGAGGGACAGGAGCCTACGAGCAGTACTTC	TRBV4-1	TRBJ2-7	.	TRBD1	15
CASSPTGAANYGYTF	TGTGCCAGCAGTCCGACAGGGGCGGCTAACTATGGCTACACCTTC	TRBV6-2/TRBV6-3	TRBJ1-2	.	TRBD1	15
CASSELTVAYEQYF	TGTGCCAGCAGTGAACTTACAGTGGCCTACGAGCAGTACTTC	TRBV6-1	TRBJ2-7	.	.	14
CASSLFKNTEAFF	TGTGCCAGCAGCTTATTCAAGAACACTGAAGCTTTCTTT	TRBV7-2	TRBJ1-1	.	.	13
CASSESGTGNSYEQYF	TGCGCCAGCAGTGAGTCGGGGACAGGGAACTCCTACGAGCAGTACTTC	TRBV10-1	TRBJ2-7	.	TRBD1	16
CSGSIYGTGRPGEQFF	TGCAGCGGTAGCATATACGGGACAGGGCGGCCTGGTGAGCAGTTCTTC	TRBV29-1	TRBJ2-1	.	TRBD1	16
CASSWTGGGNQPQHF	TGCGCCAGCAGCTGGACAGGGGGAGGAAATCAGCCCCAGCATTTT	TRBV5-1	TRBJ1-5	.	TRBD1	15
CASSSGLADQETQYF	TGTGCCAGCAGCTCGGGACTAGCGGACCAAGAGACCCAGTACTTC	TRBV11-3	TRBJ2-5	.	TRBD2	15
CASSPSRGAWEQYF	TGTGCCAGTAGCCCAAGCCGGGGGGCGTGGGAGCAGTACTTC	TRBV19	TRBJ2-7	.	.	14
CASSSKLGVSEKLFF	TGTGCCAGCAGCTCTAAATTGGGCGTTTCGGAAAAACTGTTTTTT	TRBV5-4	TRBJ1-4	.	.	15
CASSSTSETQYF	TGTGCCAGCAGCAGCACTAGTGAGACCCAGTACTTC	TRBV7-8	TRBJ2-5	.	.	12
CASSPLEQGETQYF	TGTGCCAGCTCACCATTAGAACAGGGAGAGACCCAGTACTTC	TRBV18	TRBJ2-5	.	.	14
CASPGGNTGELFF	TGTGCCAGCCCAGGGGGGAACACCGGGGAGCTGTTTTTT	TRBV21-1	TRBJ2-2	.	.	13
CAWNRGFLSGYTF	TGTGCCTGGAACAGGGGGTTCTTGAGTGGCTACACCTTC	TRBV30	TRBJ1-2	.	TRBD1	13
CASRGAAASGELFF	TGTGCCAGCAGGGGGGCGGCGGCGTCCGGGGAGCTGTTTTTT	TRBV28	TRBJ2-2	.	.	14
CASSLFGNEQFF	TGTGCCAGCAGCTTATTCGGCAATGAGCAGTTCTTC	TRBV11-2	TRBJ2-1	.	.	12
CASSLAAGRDNYGYTF	TGTGCCAGCAGCTTGGCGGCAGGGAGGGATAACTATGGCTACACCTTC	TRBV5-5	TRBJ1-2	.	.	16
CASSEWGKFERTSYNEQFF	TGTGCCAGCAGTGAATGGGGAAAGTTCGAGCGGACCTCCTACAATGAGCAGTTCTTC	TRBV6-1	TRBJ2-1	.	.	19
CASRQGLGTEAFF	TGTGCCAGTCGACAGGGGTTGGGGACTGAAGCTTTCTTT	TRBV6-5	TRBJ1-1	.	TRBD1	13
CASSMRGYGYTF	TGTGCCAGCAGCATGAGAGGCTATGGCTACACCTTC	TRBV9	TRBJ1-2	.	.	12
CASSQDLVYQPQHF	TGTGCCAGCAGCCAAGATCTCGTGTATCAGCCCCAGCATTTT	TRBV3-1/TRBV3-2	TRBJ1-5	.	.	14
CATSRIAGGDEQFF	TGTGCCACCTCGAGGATCGCAGGGGGCGATGAGCAGTTCTTC	TRBV6-5	TRBJ2-1	.	TRBD1	14
CASSYGGKGTDTQYF	TGTGCCAGCAGTTACGGAGGGAAGGGTACAGATACGCAGTATTTT	TRBV6-5	TRBJ2-3	.	.	15
CASRNTGWVKNIQYF	TGTGCCAGCAGGAACACAGGGTGGGTCAAAAACATTCAGTACTTC	TRBV11-2	TRBJ2-4	.	.	15
CAWSGTTTGGGSNQPQHF	TGTGCCTGGAGTGGAACCACGACAGGGGGGGGTAGCAATCAGCCCCAGCATTTT	TRBV30	TRBJ1-5	.	TRBD1	18
CASSATGARTDTQYF	TGTGCCAGCAGCGCCACAGGGGCAAGGACAGATACGCAGTATTTT	TRBV9	TRBJ2-3	.	TRBD1	15
CASSYSESSGNTIYF	TGTGCCAGCAGTTACTCGGAGAGCTCTGGAAACACCATATATTTT	TRBV6-5	TRBJ1-3	.	.	15
CAISESSAGNTIYF	TGTGCCATCAGTGAGTCGAGTGCCGGAAACACCATATATTTT	TRBV10-3	TRBJ1-3	.	.	14
CASHNTGGGVTEAFF	TGCGCCAGCCACAACACAGGTGGGGGGGTCACTGAAGCTTTCTTT	TRBV5-1	TRBJ1-1	.	.	15
CASTTGISNQPQHF	TGTGCCAGTACTACAGGGATTAGCAATCAGCCCCAGCATTTT	TRBV19	TRBJ1-5	.	.	14
CASSSGLAADTQYF	TGTGCCAGCAGCTCGGGACTAGCGGCTGATACGCAGTATTTT	TRBV11-3	TRBJ2-3	.	TRBD2	14